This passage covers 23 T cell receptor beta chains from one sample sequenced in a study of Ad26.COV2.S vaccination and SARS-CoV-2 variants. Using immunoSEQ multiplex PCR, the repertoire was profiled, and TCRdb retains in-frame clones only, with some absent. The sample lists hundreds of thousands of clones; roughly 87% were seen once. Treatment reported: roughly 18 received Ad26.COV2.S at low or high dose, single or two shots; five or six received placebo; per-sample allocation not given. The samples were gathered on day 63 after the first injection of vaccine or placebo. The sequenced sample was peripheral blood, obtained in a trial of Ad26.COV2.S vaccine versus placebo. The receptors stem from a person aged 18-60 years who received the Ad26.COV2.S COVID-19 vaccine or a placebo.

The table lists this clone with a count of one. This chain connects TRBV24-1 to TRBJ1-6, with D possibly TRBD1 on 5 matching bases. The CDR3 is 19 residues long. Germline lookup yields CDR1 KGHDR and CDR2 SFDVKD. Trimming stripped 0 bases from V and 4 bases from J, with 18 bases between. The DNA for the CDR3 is TGTGCCACCAGTGATTTGCGTCTCAAAAGGGGTATATATAATTCACCCCTCCACTTT. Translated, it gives CATSDLRLKRGIYNSPLHF.

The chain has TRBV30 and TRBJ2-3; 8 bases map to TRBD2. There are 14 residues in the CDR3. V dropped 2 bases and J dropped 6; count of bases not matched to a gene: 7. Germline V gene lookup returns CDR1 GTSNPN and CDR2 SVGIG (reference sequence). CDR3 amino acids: CAWSTGLAADTQYF. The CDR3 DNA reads TGTGCCTGGAGTACCGGACTAGCAGCTGATACGCAGTATTTT.

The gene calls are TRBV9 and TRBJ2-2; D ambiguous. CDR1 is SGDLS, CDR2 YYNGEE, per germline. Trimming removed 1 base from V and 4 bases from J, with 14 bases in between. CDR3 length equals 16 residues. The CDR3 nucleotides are TGTGCCAGCAGCGTACGAGGTCCCCCCGGCACCGGGGAGCTGTTTTTT. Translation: CASSVRGPPGTGELFF.

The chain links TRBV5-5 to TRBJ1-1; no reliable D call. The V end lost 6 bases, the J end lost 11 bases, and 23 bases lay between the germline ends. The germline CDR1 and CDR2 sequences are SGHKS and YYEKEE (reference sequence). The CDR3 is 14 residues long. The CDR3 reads CASTLEGPQVAAFF. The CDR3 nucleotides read TGTGCCAGCACCCTGGAGGGCCCCCAGGTTGCCGCTTTCTTT.

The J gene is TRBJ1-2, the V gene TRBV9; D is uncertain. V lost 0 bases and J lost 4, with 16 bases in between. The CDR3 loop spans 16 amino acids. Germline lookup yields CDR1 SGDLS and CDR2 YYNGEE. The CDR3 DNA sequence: TGTGCCAGCAGCGTAGTGAAGACGGCGAAACCCTATGGCTACACCTTC. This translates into CASSVVKTAKPYGYTF.

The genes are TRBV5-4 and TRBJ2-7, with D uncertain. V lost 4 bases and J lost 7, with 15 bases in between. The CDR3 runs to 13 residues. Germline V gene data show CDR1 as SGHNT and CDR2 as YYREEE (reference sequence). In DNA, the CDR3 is TGTGCCAGCAGCAAGGAAGGGTACCGGGAGCAGTACTTC. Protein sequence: CASSKEGYREQYF.

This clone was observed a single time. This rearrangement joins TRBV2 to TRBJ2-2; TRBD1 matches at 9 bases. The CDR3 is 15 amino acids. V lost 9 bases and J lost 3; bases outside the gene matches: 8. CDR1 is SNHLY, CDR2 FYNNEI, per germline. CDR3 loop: CARQQRQGDTGELFF. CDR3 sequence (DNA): TGTGCCAGACAGCAGCGACAGGGGGACACCGGGGAGCTGTTTTTT.

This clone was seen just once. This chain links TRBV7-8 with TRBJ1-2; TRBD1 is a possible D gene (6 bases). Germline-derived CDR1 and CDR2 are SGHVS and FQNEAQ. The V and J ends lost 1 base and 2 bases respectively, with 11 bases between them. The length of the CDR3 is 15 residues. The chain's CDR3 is CASSLEGGLNYGYTF. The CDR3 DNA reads TGTGCCAGCAGCTTAGAGGGGGGGCTAAACTATGGCTACACCTTC. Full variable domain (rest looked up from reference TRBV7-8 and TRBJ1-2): GAGVSQSPRYKVAKRGQDVALRCDPISGHVSLFWYQQALGQGPEFLTYFQNEAQLDKSGLPSDRFFAERPEGSVSTLKIQRTQQEDSAVYLCASSLEGGLNYGYTFGSGTRLTVV.

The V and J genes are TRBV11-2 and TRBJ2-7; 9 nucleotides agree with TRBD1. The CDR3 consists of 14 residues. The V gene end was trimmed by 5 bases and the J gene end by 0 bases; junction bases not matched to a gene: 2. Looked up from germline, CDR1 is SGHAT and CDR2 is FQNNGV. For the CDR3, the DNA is TGTGCCAGCAGCGGACAGGGGAGCTCCTACGAGCAGTACTTC. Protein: CASSGQGSSYEQYF.

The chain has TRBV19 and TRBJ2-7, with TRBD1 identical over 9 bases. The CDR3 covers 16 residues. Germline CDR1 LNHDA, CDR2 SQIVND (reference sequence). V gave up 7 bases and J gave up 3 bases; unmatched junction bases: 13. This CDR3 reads CASTTTGTGSFYEQYF. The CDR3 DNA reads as TGTGCCAGTACAACTACCGGGACAGGGTCCTTCTACGAGCAGTACTTC.

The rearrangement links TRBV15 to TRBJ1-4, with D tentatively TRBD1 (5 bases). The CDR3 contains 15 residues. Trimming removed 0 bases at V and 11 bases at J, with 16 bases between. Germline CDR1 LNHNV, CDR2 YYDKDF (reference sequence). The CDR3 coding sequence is TGTGCCACCAGCAGAGATCGAGGGGTTGGGGGGAAACTGTTTTTT. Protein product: CATSRDRGVGGKLFF.

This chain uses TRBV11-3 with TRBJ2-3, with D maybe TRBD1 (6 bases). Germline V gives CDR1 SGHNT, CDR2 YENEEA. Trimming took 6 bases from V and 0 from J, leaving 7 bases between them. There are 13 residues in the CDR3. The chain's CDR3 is CASRGGSTDTQYF. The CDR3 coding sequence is TGTGCCAGCAGAGGGGGTAGCACAGATACGCAGTATTTT.

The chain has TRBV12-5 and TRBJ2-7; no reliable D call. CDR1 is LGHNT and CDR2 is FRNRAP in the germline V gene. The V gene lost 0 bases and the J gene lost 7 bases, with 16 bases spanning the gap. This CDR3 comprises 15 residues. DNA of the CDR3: TGTGCTAGTGGTTTGGTATTCGAGGCCTTAGAGGAGCAGTACTTC. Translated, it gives CASGLVFEALEEQYF.

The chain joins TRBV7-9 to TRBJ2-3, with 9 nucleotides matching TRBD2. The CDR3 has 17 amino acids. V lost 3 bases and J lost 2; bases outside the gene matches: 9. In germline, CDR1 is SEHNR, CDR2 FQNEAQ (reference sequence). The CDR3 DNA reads TGTGCCAGCAGCTTGAGCGTCGCGGGGGGGCCCACAGATACGCAGTATTTT. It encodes CASSLSVAGGPTDTQYF.

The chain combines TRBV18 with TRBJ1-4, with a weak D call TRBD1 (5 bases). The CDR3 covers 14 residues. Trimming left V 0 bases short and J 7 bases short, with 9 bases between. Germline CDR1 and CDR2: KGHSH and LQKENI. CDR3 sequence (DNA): TGTGCCAGCTCACCACCTGGGACTGTTGAAAAACTGTTTTTT. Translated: CASSPPGTVEKLFF.

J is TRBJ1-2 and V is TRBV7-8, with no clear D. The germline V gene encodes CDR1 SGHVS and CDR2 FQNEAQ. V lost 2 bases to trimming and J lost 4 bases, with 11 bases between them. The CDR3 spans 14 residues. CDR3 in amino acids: CASSLRARVYGYTF. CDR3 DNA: TGTGCCAGCAGCTTAAGGGCCCGAGTCTATGGCTACACCTTC.

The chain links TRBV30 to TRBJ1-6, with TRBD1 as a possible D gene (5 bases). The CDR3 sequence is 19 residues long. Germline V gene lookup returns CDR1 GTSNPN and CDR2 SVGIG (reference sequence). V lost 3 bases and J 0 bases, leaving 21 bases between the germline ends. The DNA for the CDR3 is TGTGCCTGGAGCGCCAGCCCCGTCGGGGGAGTCTCCTATAATTCACCCCTCCACTTT. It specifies CAWSASPVGGVSYNSPLHF.

The CDR3 region is CASSLEGPGELFF. Written as DNA, the CDR3 is TGTGCCAGCAGCTTGGAGGGGCCCGGGGAGCTGTTTTTT. V gene TRBV5-4 combines with J gene TRBJ2-2, with D tentatively TRBD1 (5 bases). The V end was cut by 0 bases, the J end by 6 bases, with 6 bases between. This CDR3 is built from 13 residues. Germline V gene lookup returns CDR1 SGHNT and CDR2 YYREEE (reference sequence).

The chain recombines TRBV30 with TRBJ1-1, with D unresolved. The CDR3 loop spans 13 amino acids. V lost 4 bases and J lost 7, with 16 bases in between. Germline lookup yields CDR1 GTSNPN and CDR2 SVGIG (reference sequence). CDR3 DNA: TGTGCCTGGACCAGTAACCCTGGGGATGAAGCTTTCTTT. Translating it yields CAWTSNPGDEAFF.

CDR3 in amino acids: CSAPKGGTQYF. The CDR3 coding sequence is TGCAGTGCCCCAAAAGGGGGGACCCAGTACTTC. The chain uses TRBV20-1 and TRBJ2-5, with a tentative D call TRBD1 (6 bases). This CDR3 comprises 11 residues. V lost 6 bases and J 7 bases, leaving 12 bases between the germline ends. Germline CDR1 is DFQATT and CDR2 is SNEGSKA (reference sequence).

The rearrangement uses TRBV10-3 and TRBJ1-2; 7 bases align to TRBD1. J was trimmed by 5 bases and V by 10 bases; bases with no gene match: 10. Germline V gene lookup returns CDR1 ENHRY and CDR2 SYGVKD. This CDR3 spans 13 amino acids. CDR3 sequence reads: CASLAGTAYGYTF. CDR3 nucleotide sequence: TGTGCCAGTCTCGCCGGGACAGCGTATGGCTACACCTTC.

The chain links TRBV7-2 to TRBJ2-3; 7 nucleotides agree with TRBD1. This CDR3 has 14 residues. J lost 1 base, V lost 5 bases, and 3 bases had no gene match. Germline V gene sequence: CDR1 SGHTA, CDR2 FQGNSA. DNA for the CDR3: TGTGCCAGCAGCCAAACAGGGGGCACAGATACGCAGTATTTT. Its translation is CASSQTGGTDTQYF.

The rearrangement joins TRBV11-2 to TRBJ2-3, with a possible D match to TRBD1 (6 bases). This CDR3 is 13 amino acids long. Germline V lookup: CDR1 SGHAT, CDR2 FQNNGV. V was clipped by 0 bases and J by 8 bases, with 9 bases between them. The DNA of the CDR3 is TGTGCCAGCAGCTTAGATAACAGGGTTACGCAGTATTTT. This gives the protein CASSLDNRVTQYF.